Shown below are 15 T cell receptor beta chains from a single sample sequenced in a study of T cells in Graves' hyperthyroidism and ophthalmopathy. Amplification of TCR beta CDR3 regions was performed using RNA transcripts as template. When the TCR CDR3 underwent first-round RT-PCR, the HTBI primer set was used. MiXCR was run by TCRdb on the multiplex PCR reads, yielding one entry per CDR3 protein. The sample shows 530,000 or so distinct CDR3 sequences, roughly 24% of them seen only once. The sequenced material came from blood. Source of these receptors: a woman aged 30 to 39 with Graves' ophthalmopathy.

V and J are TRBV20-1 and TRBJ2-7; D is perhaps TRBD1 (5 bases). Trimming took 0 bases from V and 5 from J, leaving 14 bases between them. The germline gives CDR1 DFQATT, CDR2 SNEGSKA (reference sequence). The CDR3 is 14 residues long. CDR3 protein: CSARDTRVVNEQYF. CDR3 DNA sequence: TGCAGTGCTAGAGACACCAGGGTGGTGAACGAGCAGTACTTC.

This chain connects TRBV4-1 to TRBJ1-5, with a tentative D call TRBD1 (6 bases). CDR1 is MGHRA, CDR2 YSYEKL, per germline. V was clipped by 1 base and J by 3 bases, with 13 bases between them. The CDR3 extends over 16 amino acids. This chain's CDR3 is CASSQVFSGVNQPQHF. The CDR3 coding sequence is TGCGCCAGCAGCCAAGTTTTCTCAGGGGTCAATCAGCCCCAGCATTTT.

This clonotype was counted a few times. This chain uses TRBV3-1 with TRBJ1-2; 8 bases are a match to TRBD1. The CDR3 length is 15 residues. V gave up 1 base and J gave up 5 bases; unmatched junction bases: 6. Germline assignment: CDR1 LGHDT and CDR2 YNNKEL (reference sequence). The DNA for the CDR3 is TGTGCCAGCAGCCAAGGATCGGGGACAGGTTATGGCTACACCTTC. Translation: CASSQGSGTGYGYTF. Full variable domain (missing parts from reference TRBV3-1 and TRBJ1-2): DTAVSQTPKYLVTQMGNDKSIKCEQNLGHDTMYWYKQDSKKFLKIMFSYNNKELIINETVPNRFSPKSPDKAHLNLHINSLELGDSAVYFCASSQGSGTGYGYTFGSGTRLTVV.

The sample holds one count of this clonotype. In DNA form, the CDR3 reads TGTGCCAGCACCGGGGGTAATTCACCCCTCCACTTT. This gives the protein CASTGGNSPLHF. The rearrangement uses TRBV6-1 and TRBJ1-6; D may be TRBD1 (5 bases). This CDR3 has 12 residues. From germline, CDR1 is MNHNS and CDR2 SASEGT. The ends were cut back, 7 bases at V and 6 bases at J, with 7 bases in the middle.

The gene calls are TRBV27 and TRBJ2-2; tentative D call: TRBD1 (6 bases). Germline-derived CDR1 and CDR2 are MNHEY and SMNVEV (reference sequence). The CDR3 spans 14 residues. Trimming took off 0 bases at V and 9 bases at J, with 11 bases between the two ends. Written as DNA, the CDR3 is TGTGCCAGCAGTTTATCTCCAGGGGTCAGGGAGCTGTTTTTT. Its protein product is CASSLSPGVRELFF.

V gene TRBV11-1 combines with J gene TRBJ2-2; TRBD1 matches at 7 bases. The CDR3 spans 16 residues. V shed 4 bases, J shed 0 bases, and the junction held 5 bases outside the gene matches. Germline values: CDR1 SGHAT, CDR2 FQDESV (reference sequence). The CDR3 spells CASSSGQEANTGELFF. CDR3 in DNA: TGTGCCAGCAGCTCCGGACAGGAGGCGAACACCGGGGAGCTGTTTTTT.

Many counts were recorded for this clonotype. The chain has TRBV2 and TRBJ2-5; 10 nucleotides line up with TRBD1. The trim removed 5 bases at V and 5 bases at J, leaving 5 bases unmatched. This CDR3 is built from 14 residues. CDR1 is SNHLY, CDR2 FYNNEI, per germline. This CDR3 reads CASSKTGGWETQYF. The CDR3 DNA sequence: TGTGCCAGCAGTAAGACAGGGGGCTGGGAGACCCAGTACTTC.

The CDR3 is CSASQVNTEAFF. CDR3 coding DNA: TGCAGTGCCTCCCAAGTGAACACTGAAGCTTTCTTT. The chain has TRBV20-1 and TRBJ1-1; D gene uncertain. The CDR3 loop spans 12 amino acids. Germline CDR1 and CDR2: DFQATT and SNEGSKA (reference sequence). V lost 6 bases to trimming and J lost 0 bases, with 8 bases between them.

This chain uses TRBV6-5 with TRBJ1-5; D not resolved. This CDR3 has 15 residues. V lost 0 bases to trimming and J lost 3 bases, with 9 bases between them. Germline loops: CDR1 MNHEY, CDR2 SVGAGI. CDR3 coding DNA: TGTGCCAGCAGTTACTCGCTTTCCTACAATCAGCCCCAGCATTTT. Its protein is CASSYSLSYNQPQHF.

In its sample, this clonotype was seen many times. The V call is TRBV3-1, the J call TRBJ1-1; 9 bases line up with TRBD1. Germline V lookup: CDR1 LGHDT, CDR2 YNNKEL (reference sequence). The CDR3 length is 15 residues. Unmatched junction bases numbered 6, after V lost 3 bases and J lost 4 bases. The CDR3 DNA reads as TGTGCCAGCAGCCACTCAGGACAGGGGAGCACTGAAGCTTTCTTT. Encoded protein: CASSHSGQGSTEAFF.

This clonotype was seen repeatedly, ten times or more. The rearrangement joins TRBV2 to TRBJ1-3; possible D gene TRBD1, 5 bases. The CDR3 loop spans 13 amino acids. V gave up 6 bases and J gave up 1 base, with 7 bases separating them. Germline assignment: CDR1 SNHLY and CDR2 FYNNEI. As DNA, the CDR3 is TGTGCCAGCAGAGGGGAATCTGGAAACACCATATATTTT. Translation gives CASRGESGNTIYF. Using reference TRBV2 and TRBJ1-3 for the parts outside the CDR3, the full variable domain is EPEVTQTPSHQVTQMGQEVILRCVPISNHLYFYWYRQILGQKVEFLVSFYNNEISEKSEIFDDQFSVERPDGSNFTLKIRSTKLEDSAMYFCASRGESGNTIYFGEGSWLTVV.

Written as DNA, the CDR3 is TGTGCCAGCAGCGAGGGGGTCACCTACGAGCAGTACTTC. Amino acid sequence: CASSEGVTYEQYF. The genes are TRBV13 and TRBJ2-7, with TRBD1 as a possible D gene (6 bases). Germline V gene sequence: CDR1 PRHDT, CDR2 FYEKMQ (reference sequence). V lost 5 bases and J 2 bases, leaving 10 bases between the germline ends. The CDR3 extends over 13 amino acids.

Written as DNA, the CDR3 is TGTGCCAGCAGTTTACGAGGGGGCGCGTCACCCCTCCACTTT. As protein: CASSLRGGASPLHF. V is TRBV27 and J is TRBJ1-6; 7 bases fit TRBD1. The CDR3 is 14 amino acids. J gave up 10 bases and V 2 bases, and 5 bases lay outside the gene matches. Germline V lookup: CDR1 MNHEY, CDR2 SMNVEV (reference sequence).

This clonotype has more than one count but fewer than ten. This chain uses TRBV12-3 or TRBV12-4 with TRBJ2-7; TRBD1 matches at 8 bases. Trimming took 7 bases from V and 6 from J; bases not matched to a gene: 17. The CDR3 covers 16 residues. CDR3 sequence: CASTAQGALLGGEQYF. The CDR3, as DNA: TGTGCCAGCACCGCGCAGGGGGCTCTATTGGGGGGCGAGCAGTACTTC.

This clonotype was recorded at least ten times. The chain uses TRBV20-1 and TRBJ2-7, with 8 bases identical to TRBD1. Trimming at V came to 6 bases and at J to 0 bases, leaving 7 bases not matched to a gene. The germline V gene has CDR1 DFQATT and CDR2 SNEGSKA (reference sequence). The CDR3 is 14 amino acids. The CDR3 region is CSAGRQGSSYEQYF. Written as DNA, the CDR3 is TGCAGTGCGGGAAGACAGGGGAGCTCCTACGAGCAGTACTTC.